This TCR beta chain came from a study of T-cell memory formation after mild COVID-19. Trimming removed 0 bases at V and 7 bases at J, with 10 bases between. The CDR3 has 14 residues. CDR1 is SGHNT, CDR2 YENEEA, per germline. Using its own MiXCR run on the 5' RACE reads, TCRdb lists one record per CDR3 protein. The data hold around 420,000 distinct CDR3 sequences, with 24% observed a single time. What was sequenced was PBMCs or a T cell subset sorted from them (not recorded which). This rearrangement joins TRBV11-3 to TRBJ2-1, with D hard to call. The sequence derives from an adult woman who had mild COVID-19 (a few samples of this study predate the infection). Cell type and time point are not known. The CDR3 region has the DNA TGTGCCAGCAGCTTAGACCGAGGATTGAATGAGCAGTTCTTC. Amino acid sequence: CASSLDRGLNEQFF.